A selection of T cell receptor beta chains follows, all from one sample in a study of shared clonotypes between healthy human individuals. The repertoire was sequenced with immunoSEQ multiplex PCR; TCRdb's copy has only in-frame clones and lacks some. The profile shows fewer than 1.6 million clones, just under 99% of them singletons. Input material: naive CD4+ T cells sorted from blood. The origin of the receptors is a man aged 30-40 years in good health. Each CDR3 is given with its conserved first and last residue. Fields, in order: clone size, J gene, D gene, CDR3 length, V gene, CDR3 protein, CDR3 DNA. D genes are given only for firm matches. Clone size is stated in some rows and not others, as once, few, many or a class when expanded.

once | TRBJ2-7 | TRBD2 | 13 | TRBV11-2 | CASSWDYLDEQYF | TGTGCCAGCAGTTGGGACTACCTCGACGAGCAGTACTTC
- | TRBJ2-5 | TRBD2 | 14 | TRBV28 | CASSFSSSGSSQYF | TGTGCCAGCAGTTTCAGCTCTAGCGGGAGTTCCCAGTACTTC
- | TRBJ1-2 | TRBD1 | 18 | TRBV6-1 | CASSEAGLGGAGGHGYTF | TGTGCCAGCAGTGAAGCAGGATTGGGGGGTGCAGGGGGTCATGGCTACACCTTC
- | TRBJ2-5 | - | 13 | TRBV10-2 | CASREQLQETQYF | TGCGCCAGCAGAGAACAGCTCCAAGAGACCCAGTACTTC
- | TRBJ2-7 | - | 14 | TRBV29-1 | CSVVRPGLGYEQYF | TGCAGCGTCGTGAGACCCGGGCTAGGCTACGAGCAGTACTTC
- | TRBJ2-1 | - | 15 | TRBV14 | CASSQRGHSYNEQFF | TGTGCCAGCAGCCAAAGGGGTCACTCCTACAATGAGCAGTTCTTC
- | TRBJ2-3 | TRBD1 | 15 | TRBV27 | CASSSWTGTSDTQYF | TGTGCCAGCAGTTCCTGGACAGGAACTTCCGATACGCAGTATTTT
- | TRBJ1-3 | TRBD1 | 14 | TRBV6-1 | CASSEWDRGNTIYF | TGTGCCAGCAGTGAATGGGACAGGGGAAACACCATATATTTT
- | TRBJ2-7 | - | 13 | TRBV11-1 | CASSPKPQGQQYF | TGTGCCAGCAGCCCAAAACCCCAGGGGCAGCAGTACTTC
- | TRBJ1-1 | - | 14 | TRBV2 | CASRGTTLNTEAFF | TGTGCCAGCAGGGGGACCACCTTGAACACTGAAGCTTTCTTT
- | TRBJ2-1 | - | 16 | TRBV4-1 | CASSQESERRGNEQFF | TGCGCCAGCAGCCAAGAAAGCGAGCGGAGGGGCAATGAGCAGTTCTTC
- | TRBJ1-3 | - | 12 | TRBV6-1 | CASTGSGNTIYF | TGTGCCAGCACAGGGTCTGGAAACACCATATATTTT
- | TRBJ2-3 | TRBD2 | 19 | TRBV18 | CASSPLVGLAGTSTDTQYF | TGTGCCAGCTCACCATTGGTCGGACTAGCGGGAACTAGCACAGATACGCAGTATTTT
- | TRBJ2-7 | TRBD1 | 14 | TRBV7-2 | CASSSQGQGYEQYF | TGTGCCAGCAGCTCCCAGGGACAGGGCTACGAGCAGTACTTC
- | TRBJ2-7 | TRBD2 | 14 | TRBV15 | CATGRDYQTYEQYF | TGTGCCACCGGTCGGGACTACCAAACCTACGAGCAGTACTTC
- | TRBJ1-1 | - | 15 | TRBV5-1 | CASSNPQAGDTEAFF | TGCGCCAGCAGCAACCCCCAGGCGGGCGACACTGAAGCTTTCTTT
few | TRBJ2-3 | - | 11 | TRBV7-2 | CASSLEDTQYF | TGTGCCAGCAGCTTAGAAGATACGCAGTATTTT
- | TRBJ2-1 | TRBD2 | 17 | TRBV28 | CASTIGLAGGGGDEQFF | TGTGCCAGCACTATTGGACTAGCGGGAGGGGGTGGTGATGAGCAGTTCTTC
- | TRBJ2-1 | - | 16 | TRBV14 | CASSQVRNRTYNEQFF | TGTGCCAGCAGCCAAGTTAGGAACAGAACCTACAATGAGCAGTTCTTC
- | TRBJ1-5 | - | 15 | TRBV18 | CASSMGRAGNQPQHF | TGTGCCAGCTCGATGGGCAGGGCCGGCAATCAGCCCCAGCATTTT
- | TRBJ2-3 | TRBD2 | 17 | TRBV25-1 | CASSDPGTTPSTDTQYF | TGTGCCAGCAGTGACCCAGGGACTACCCCAAGCACAGATACGCAGTATTTT
- | TRBJ2-1 | - | 15 | TRBV5-6 | CASRMRPGTQSGQFF | TGTGCCAGCAGGATGCGTCCCGGGACACAGTCAGGGCAGTTCTTC
- | TRBJ2-5 | - | 16 | TRBV7-7 | CASSLAPGPEQETQYF | TGTGCTAGCAGCTTAGCGCCGGGACCGGAGCAAGAGACCCAGTACTTC
- | TRBJ2-1 | TRBD2 | 15 | TRBV5-1 | CASSETGTSVYEQFF | TGCGCCAGCAGCGAGACCGGGACTAGCGTCTATGAGCAGTTCTTC
- | TRBJ1-2 | TRBD1 | 16 | TRBV30 | CACHRDSLYQNYGYTF | TGTGCCTGTCACCGGGACAGCTTATACCAAAACTATGGCTACACCTTC
- | TRBJ1-1 | - | 13 | TRBV19 | CASSKYMNTEAFF | TGTGCCAGTAGTAAGTACATGAACACTGAAGCTTTCTTT
- | TRBJ2-7 | - | 17 | TRBV27 | CASSSLTTGLLAGEQYF | TGTGCCAGCAGTTCCCTCACGACAGGGTTACTAGCCGGCGAGCAGTACTTC